Included here is one T cell receptor beta chain sequence, with context. Its antigen is not known. The PCR had 60 Vbeta and 13 Jbeta primers. Using immunoSEQ multiplex PCR, the repertoire was profiled, and TCRdb retains in-frame clones only, with some absent. Altogether roughly 73,000 clones are present, 60% to 75% being singletons, with the ten largest covering around 12%. These data originate in a study of cytomegalovirus exposure and HLA in healthy donors. Germline lookup yields CDR1 SGHVS and CDR2 FQNEAQ. This CDR3 is built from 16 residues. Germline trimming cut 0 bases from V and 2 bases from J; bases unmatched to any gene: 7. Findings and limits, study-wide: In a later analysis, at a false discovery rate of 0.05, approximately 16,000 TCR beta sequences were associated with HLA alleles.

Sequenced sample: PBMCs. V is TRBV7-8 and J is TRBJ2-7; TRBD1 aligns across 7 bases. The TCR comes from a man between 65 and 85 years old in good health and CMV-seronegative. The CDR3 protein is CASSLAGTVGTYEQYF. The CDR3 DNA reads as TGTGCCAGCAGCTTAGCCGGGACAGTTGGGACCTACGAGCAGTACTTC. Supplemented by reference TRBV7-8 and TRBJ2-7, the full variable domain reads GAGVSQSPRYKVAKRGQDVALRCDPISGHVSLFWYQQALGQGPEFLTYFQNEAQLDKSGLPSDRFFAERPEGSVSTLKIQRTQQEDSAVYLCASSLAGTVGTYEQYFGPGTRLTVT.